Sequencing of this T cell receptor beta chain was carried out in a study of siplizumab effects on memory and regulatory T cells. This CDR3 region has 17 residues. Germline-derived CDR1 and CDR2 are SGHNT and YYREEE (reference sequence). V shed 4 bases and J 6 bases; nucleotides not matched to a gene: 6. Assay: immunoSEQ multiplex PCR; the TCRdb copy retains only in-frame clones and omits some. The sample includes roughly 120,000 clones, roughly 94% of them seen just once. The specimen sequenced was non-Treg CD4+ T cells sorted from blood. The receptor comes from a human donor in good health. This sequence joins TRBV5-4 and TRBJ2-6, with 14 bases fitting TRBD2. CDR3 nucleotide sequence: TGTGCCAGCAGCACCGGACTAGCGGGAGGTGAGGCCAACGTCCTGACTTTC. Residues: CASSTGLAGGEANVLTF. The full variable domain, rest sourced from reference TRBV5-4 and TRBJ2-6, is ETGVTQSPTHLIKTRGQQVTLRCSSQSGHNTVSWYQQALGQGPQFIFQYYREEENGRGNFPPRFSGLQFPNYSSELNVNALELDDSALYLCASSTGLAGGEANVLTFGAGSRLTVL.